The 28 T cell receptor beta chains below were found in one sample sequenced in a study of response to subunit inactivated influenza vaccine. TCRdb fed the RT-PCR reads into MiXCR, producing one record per CDR3 protein. The repertoire holds hundreds of thousands of distinct CDR3 sequences, about a fifth seen once, with about 11% in the top ten. This specimen consisted of PBMCs from blood, obtained around 5 days after vaccination. Receptors were obtained from a man aged 50 to 60 who received an inactivated influenza vaccine.

This clonotype came up once. In DNA form, the CDR3 reads TGTGCCAGCAGTTACTCTACTAGAAGCACAGATACGCAGTATTTT. This gives the protein CASSYSTRSTDTQYF. V is TRBV6-5 and J is TRBJ2-3; TRBD2 is a possible D gene (5 bases). The CDR3 length is 15 residues. Germline CDR1 MNHEY, CDR2 SVGAGI. The V gene lost 0 bases and the J gene lost 0 bases, with 7 bases spanning the gap.

The chain has TRBV7-2 and TRBJ1-6; 7 nucleotides agree with TRBD1. The CDR3 loop spans 15 amino acids. Germline CDR1 SGHTA, CDR2 FQGNSA. Trimming took 5 bases from V and 10 from J; bases not matched to a gene: 11. In DNA form, the CDR3 reads TGTGCCAGCAGCCCGGAGGGGGCAGGGAGATCACCCCTCCACTTT. It yields the protein CASSPEGAGRSPLHF.

The CDR3, as DNA: TGCAGCGCCCAGGGAGAGAGCAATCAGCCCCAGCATTTT. This translates into CSAQGESNQPQHF. The chain links TRBV29-1 to TRBJ1-5; D is perhaps TRBD1 (5 bases). Germline assignment: CDR1 SQVTM and CDR2 ANQGSEA. Trimming shortened V by 7 bases and J by 1 base, and 11 bases separated the two germline ends. The CDR3 runs to 13 residues.

This clonotype appeared many times. The V and J genes are TRBV3-1 and TRBJ2-5; tentative D call: TRBD2 (5 bases). The CDR3 spans 14 residues. Germline V lookup: CDR1 LGHDT, CDR2 YNNKEL (reference sequence). Trimming took off 2 bases at V and 7 bases at J, with 14 bases between the two ends. For the CDR3, the DNA is TGTGCCAGCAGCCAATGGGAGTGGGAGTTGACCCAGTACTTC. Translation gives CASSQWEWELTQYF.

This chain links TRBV6-1 with TRBJ2-2, with 8 bases aligning to TRBD2. The CDR3 has 17 amino acids. Germline-derived CDR1 and CDR2 are MNHNS and SASEGT. V dropped 5 bases and J dropped 4; count of bases not matched to a gene: 12. CDR3 protein: CASSRPIREGGTGELFF. DNA of the CDR3: TGTGCCAGCAGTCGCCCCATCCGGGAGGGAGGCACCGGGGAGCTGTTTTTT.

The rearrangement joins TRBV20-1 to TRBJ1-2; 9 bases align to TRBD1. Trimming removed 5 bases from V and 2 bases from J; junction bases left unmatched: 9. This CDR3 has 15 residues. From germline, CDR1 is DFQATT and CDR2 SNEGSKA (reference sequence). The CDR3 region is CSALKGQGANYGYTF. In nucleotides, the CDR3 is TGCAGTGCTCTCAAGGGACAGGGCGCAAACTATGGCTACACCTTC.

The chain has TRBV7-9 and TRBJ1-2; D unresolved. V was shortened by 1 base and J by 6 bases, with 15 bases between the two germline ends. The CDR3 is 15 residues long. Germline assignment: CDR1 SEHNR and CDR2 FQNEAQ (reference sequence). The CDR3 loop reads CASSLVVGGPDGYTF. CDR3 bases: TGTGCCAGCAGCTTAGTTGTGGGAGGCCCGGATGGCTACACCTTC.

The chain uses TRBV18 and TRBJ2-2, with D possibly TRBD2 on 6 matching bases. The CDR3 extends over 16 amino acids. V was shortened by 6 bases and J by 1 base, with 15 bases between the two germline ends. Germline CDR1 reads KGHSH; CDR2 reads LQKENI. CDR3 DNA sequence: TGTGCCAGCTCCGGAGGGGCAGAGATGAACACCGGGGAGCTGTTTTTT. Protein: CASSGGAEMNTGELFF.

This chain uses TRBV3-1 with TRBJ2-2, with a tentative D call TRBD2 (5 bases). The CDR3 totals 15 residues. In germline, CDR1 is LGHDT, CDR2 YNNKEL (reference sequence). V was trimmed by 4 bases and J by 4 bases, leaving 13 bases between them. The CDR3 region has the DNA TGTGCCAGCAGCCCCTGGCTAGCCCGCACCGGGGAGCTGTTTTTT. Protein: CASSPWLARTGELFF.

This clonotype was picked up a small number of times. The gene calls are TRBV9 and TRBJ2-3; D may be TRBD1 (5 bases). The germline gives CDR1 SGDLS, CDR2 YYNGEE. Trimming pared 0 bases from V and 3 bases from J, leaving 11 bases between. The CDR3 runs 15 residues. CDR3 sequence: CASSVAAGLTDTQYF. CDR3 nucleotide sequence: TGTGCCAGCAGCGTAGCGGCAGGGTTGACAGATACGCAGTATTTT.

This clonotype has at least ten counts. V and J are TRBV28 and TRBJ2-2, with D perhaps matching TRBD1 or TRBD2 (5 bases each). V was trimmed by 5 bases and J by 3 bases, leaving 10 bases between them. The CDR3 has 14 amino acids. Germline V gene data show CDR1 as MDHEN and CDR2 as SYDVKM. CDR3 nucleotide sequence: TGTGCCAGCAGTCCGGGACGGTACACCGGGGAGCTGTTTTTT. It codes for CASSPGRYTGELFF.

This clonotype has more than one count but fewer than ten. The rearrangement joins TRBV4-2 to TRBJ1-5; no definite D call. The V end lost 0 bases, the J end lost 6 bases, and 9 bases lay between the germline ends. This CDR3 region has 14 residues. Per the germline V gene, CDR1 is LGHNA and CDR2 is YNFKEQ. DNA for the CDR3: TGTGCCAGCAGCCAAGACCTGGAGGGTCAGCCCCAGCATTTT. It encodes CASSQDLEGQPQHF.

The chain joins TRBV20-1 to TRBJ1-4; 8 bases fit TRBD1. J gave up 6 bases and V 0 bases, and 9 bases lay outside the gene matches. The CDR3 extends over 16 amino acids. Germline V gene data show CDR1 as DFQATT and CDR2 as SNEGSKA (reference sequence). DNA of the CDR3: TGCAGTGCTAGAGATGTCGCCGGGACAGGATATGAAAAACTGTTTTTT. It translates to CSARDVAGTGYEKLFF.

The rearrangement joins TRBV4-3 to TRBJ1-4; unclear D gene. CDR1 and CDR2 (germline): LGHNA, YSLEER. The CDR3 extends over 14 amino acids. Trimming left V 4 bases short and J 2 bases short, with 8 bases between. CDR3 residues: CASSLVGTNEKLFF. The CDR3 DNA reads TGCGCCAGCAGCCTTGTGGGCACTAATGAAAAACTGTTTTTT.

This clonotype was detected only a few times. The V gene is TRBV6-1, the J gene TRBJ1-1; D unresolved. The CDR3 totals 15 residues. V was trimmed by 2 bases and J by 1 base, leaving 11 bases between them. CDR1 and CDR2 from the germline V gene are MNHNS and SASEGT. The DNA for the CDR3 is TGTGCCAGCAGTGAACGTAAACCCTGGAACACTGAAGCTTTCTTT. This sequence encodes CASSERKPWNTEAFF.

In its sample, this clonotype was seen a few times. The CDR3 DNA is TGTGCCAGCACCCCACTAGCGGGGACAGATACGCAGTATTTT. Translated: CASTPLAGTDTQYF. The chain couples TRBV7-2 to TRBJ2-3, with 10 bases that match TRBD2. Germline lookup yields CDR1 SGHTA and CDR2 FQGNSA. Trimming took 7 bases from V and 3 from J; bases not matched to a gene: 4. The CDR3 extends over 14 amino acids.

At least ten counts were recorded for this clonotype. The chain recombines TRBV20-1 with TRBJ2-2, with TRBD2 matching 7 bases. The CDR3 runs 14 residues. V trimming: 1 base; J trimming: 2 bases; junction bases outside the gene matches: 1. CDR1 and CDR2 from the germline V gene are DFQATT and SNEGSKA (reference sequence). CDR3: CSARGLANTGELFF. The CDR3 region has the DNA TGCAGTGCTAGAGGACTAGCAAACACCGGGGAGCTGTTTTTT.

This clonotype was seen many times. J is TRBJ1-1 and V is TRBV5-1; D possibly corresponds to TRBD1 (5 bases). The CDR3 spans 14 residues. Per the germline V gene, CDR1 is SGHRS and CDR2 is YFSETQ. The ends were cut back, 0 bases at V and 0 bases at J, with 6 bases in the middle. CDR3 in amino acids: CASSLDRMNTEAFF. Written as DNA, the CDR3 is TGCGCCAGCAGCTTGGACAGGATGAACACTGAAGCTTTCTTT.

The chain couples TRBV7-6 to TRBJ2-7; 7 bases map to TRBD1. The CDR3 has 15 residues. CDR1 is SGHVS, CDR2 FNYEAQ, per germline. V was clipped by 6 bases and J by 1 base; unmatched bases: 9. The CDR3 coding sequence is TGTGCCAGCAGTCAAACGGGACAGTTGTCCTACGAGCAGTACTTC. Translated, it gives CASSQTGQLSYEQYF.

This clonotype was picked up many times. The chain uses TRBV5-1 and TRBJ2-5; 8 nucleotides agree with TRBD1. The trim removed 7 bases at V and 5 bases at J, leaving 10 bases unmatched. This CDR3 has 14 amino acids. Germline V gene lookup returns CDR1 SGHRS and CDR2 YFSETQ. The CDR3 DNA follows: TGCGCCAGCCGAACCGGACAGGGTTCGGAGACCCAGTACTTC. It encodes CASRTGQGSETQYF.

A few counts support this clonotype. The chain uses TRBV7-9 and TRBJ1-6; 8 nucleotides align to TRBD1. This CDR3 comprises 16 residues. Unmatched junction bases numbered 5, after V lost 4 bases and J lost 3 bases. Germline CDR1 is SEHNR and CDR2 is FQNEAQ (reference sequence). CDR3 residues: CASSSTGQGYNSPLHF. DNA for the CDR3: TGTGCCAGCAGCTCAACAGGACAGGGCTATAATTCACCCCTCCACTTT.

This clonotype was recorded a few times. This CDR3 reads CASSLLQGVDGYTF. CDR3 coding DNA: TGCGCCAGCAGCTTGCTACAGGGGGTGGATGGCTACACCTTC. The chain carries TRBV5-1 and TRBJ1-2; 8 bases align to TRBD1. There are 14 residues in the CDR3. The ends lost 1 base at V and 6 bases at J; junction bases unmatched: 5. CDR1 is SGHRS and CDR2 is YFSETQ in the germline V gene. The full variable domain, rest sourced from reference TRBV5-1 and TRBJ1-2, is KAGVTQTPRYLIKTRGQQVTLSCSPISGHRSVSWYQQTPGQGLQFLFEYFSETQRNKGNFPGRFSGRQFSNSRSEMNVSTLELGDSALYLCASSLLQGVDGYTFGSGTRLTVV.

V usage is TRBV6-1 and J usage is TRBJ1-3; D gene ambiguous. Per the germline V gene, CDR1 is MNHNS and CDR2 is SASEGT. The CDR3 length is 16 residues. Trimming removed 8 bases at V and 0 bases at J, with 17 bases between. The CDR3 is CASRTDGASSGNTIYF. The CDR3 DNA sequence: TGTGCCAGCCGAACCGACGGAGCGAGCTCTGGAAACACCATATATTTT.

The J gene is TRBJ2-5, the V gene TRBV20-1; 7 bases agree with TRBD1. The CDR3 covers 13 residues. From germline, CDR1 is DFQATT and CDR2 SNEGSKA (reference sequence). The ends lost 4 bases at V and 4 bases at J; junction bases unmatched: 6. The CDR3 DNA follows: TGCAGTGCTAAGACAGGGTCCCCAGAGACCCAGTACTTC. Translation: CSAKTGSPETQYF.

This clonotype was observed a handful of times. The chain has TRBV20-1 and TRBJ2-3; 8 nucleotides match TRBD2. CDR1 and CDR2 from the germline V gene are DFQATT and SNEGSKA (reference sequence). V shed 3 bases, J shed 0 bases, and the junction held 5 bases outside the gene matches. This CDR3 has 15 residues. CDR3 in amino acids: CSASGLARSTDTQYF. The DNA of the CDR3 is TGCAGTGCTAGCGGACTAGCTCGTAGCACAGATACGCAGTATTTT.

The sample holds many counts of this clonotype. This chain connects TRBV4-2 to TRBJ2-2; D perhaps matches TRBD1 (8 bases). Germline CDR1 reads LGHNA; CDR2 reads YNFKEQ. This CDR3 contains 15 residues. Between the trimmed V and J ends, which lost 1 base and 6 bases, there was a span of 12 bases. CDR3 nucleotide sequence: TGTGCCAGCAGCCAAGCAACAGGGGGGGCCGGGGAGCTGTTTTTT. Protein sequence: CASSQATGGAGELFF.

This clonotype was recorded a few times. The rearrangement links TRBV9 to TRBJ1-1; D ambiguous. Germline V gene lookup returns CDR1 SGDLS and CDR2 YYNGEE. The V and J ends lost 0 bases and 5 bases respectively, with 11 bases between them. This CDR3 has 14 residues. In DNA, the CDR3 is TGTGCCAGCAGCGTAGCGGTATCGGGAACTGAAGCTTTCTTT. This encodes CASSVAVSGTEAFF.

This clonotype was observed a few times. Written as DNA, the CDR3 is TGTGCCAGCAGCCTCGCTAGCGGGGGGCCTCCAGATACGCAGTATTTT. The encoded protein is CASSLASGGPPDTQYF. The V gene is TRBV5-4, the J gene TRBJ2-3; 11 bases are a match to TRBD2. Germline loops: CDR1 SGHNT, CDR2 YYREEE (reference sequence). V trimming: 4 bases; J trimming: 4 bases; junction bases outside the gene matches: 8. The CDR3 extends over 16 amino acids.